This TCR beta chain emerged from a study of OX40 agonist ivuxolimab in advanced cancers. Excluded were patients having autoimmune disease history or systemic immunosuppression. Study findings and constraints: Relatively little clonal expansion, among the lowest observed, appeared in partial responders at 0.1-3.0 mg/kg.

The CDR3 consists of 13 residues. Germline assignment: CDR1 MDHEN and CDR2 SYDVKM. V lost 5 bases, J lost 6 bases, and 11 bases lay in between. On this clone itself: Its antigen is not known.

Assay: immunoSEQ multiplex PCR; the TCRdb copy retains only in-frame clones and omits some. The data hold roughly 10,000 clones, with over 70% observed a single time. The sample in question was CD4+ or CD8+ T cells sorted from blood, obtained in a trial of the OX40 agonist ivuxolimab. The V and J genes are TRBV28 and TRBJ1-5; D unresolved. The TCR sequence derives from an adult with an advanced solid tumor such as melanoma, head and neck, liver or kidney cancer. The CDR3, as DNA: TGTGCCAGCAGTCCCTTGGGGAGTCAGCCCCAGCATTTT. It translates to CASSPLGSQPQHF.